This TCR beta chain was found in a study of CD8 T cells in Susac syndrome. Random hexamers were used to reverse transcribe 0.5 to 1 ug of RNA. An immunoSEQ multiplex PCR generated amplified TCR beta CDR3 products spanning 54 Vbeta and 13 Jbeta. TCRdb re-derived calls from the immunoSEQ multiplex PCR reads in MiXCR, one entry per CDR3 protein. The data show roughly 110,000 distinct CDR3 sequences, with around 90% seen just once and around 0.14% held by the top ten. This clonotype was picked up one time. The CDR3 spans 16 residues. V trimming: 4 bases; J trimming: 5 bases; junction bases outside the gene matches: 11. The germline V gene encodes CDR1 SGDLS and CDR2 YYNGEE.

Sequencing used CD4+ T cells from PBMCs. The rearrangement uses TRBV9 and TRBJ2-2, with 7 nucleotides matching TRBD1. This receptor was obtained from a human donor in good health. In DNA, the CDR3 is TGTGCCAGCAGCCTCCTCCGGGACAGCTCAACCGGGGAGCTGTTTTTT. Translating it yields CASSLLRDSSTGELFF.